The rows below give T cell receptor beta chains drawn from one sample of a study of blood T cell repertoires in COVID-19. Some clones are missing from TCRdb's copy, which holds only in-frame ones; the method was immunoSEQ multiplex PCR. Among a few hundred thousand clones listed, roughly 90% were seen once. Sequences were obtained from peripheral blood. The receptors derive from a man aged 35 to 55 with acute or convalescent COVID-19. Both conserved end residues are part of each CDR3. D genes are given only for firm matches. The size field is filled for only some rows; it gives once, few, many or a size class.

abundance | j_gene | v_gene | d_gene | CDR3aa | CDR3nt
. | TRBJ2-2 | TRBV7-8 | . | CASSSEQGWFTGELFF | TGTGCCAGCAGCTCGGAACAGGGATGGTTCACCGGGGAGCTGTTTTTT
medium-sized | TRBJ1-2 | TRBV28 | . | CASSLGQGYGYTF | TGTGCCAGCAGTTTAGGTCAGGGCTATGGCTACACCTTC
. | TRBJ2-1 | TRBV6-5 | TRBD1 | CASSYSSPAGGNEQFF | TGTGCCAGCAGTTACTCCAGTCCGGCAGGGGGCAATGAGCAGTTCTTC
. | TRBJ1-5 | TRBV19 | . | CASSISQGVNQPQHF | TGTGCCAGTAGTATCTCCCAGGGTGTAAATCAGCCCCAGCATTTT
. | TRBJ1-1 | TRBV7-6 | . | CASSPTGDREAFF | TGTGCCAGCAGCCCGACCGGGGATAGGGAAGCTTTCTTT
. | TRBJ1-6 | TRBV10-3 | . | CAIKPDNSPLHF | TGTGCCATCAAACCAGATAATTCACCCCTCCACTTT
. | TRBJ1-2 | TRBV20-1 | . | CSASREYGYTF | TGCAGTGCTAGTCGGGAGTACGGCTACACCTTC
. | TRBJ2-6 | TRBV25-1 | . | CASSDPGSGANVLTF | TGTGCCAGCAGTGATCCGGGGTCTGGGGCCAACGTCCTGACTTTC
. | TRBJ2-3 | TRBV7-9 | TRBD1 | CASSLGQEADTQYF | TGTGCCAGCAGCCTTGGACAGGAGGCAGATACGCAGTATTTT
once | TRBJ1-6 | TRBV2 | TRBD1 | CASEDRGRAGNSPLHF | TGTGCCAGCGAGGACAGGGGGCGAGCCGGTAATTCACCCCTCCACTTT
. | TRBJ2-3 | TRBV6-5 | . | CASSSSSRDTQYF | TGTGCCAGCAGTTCCTCTAGTCGAGATACGCAGTATTTT
. | TRBJ2-2 | TRBV9 | TRBD2 | CASSGMTSGGPKNTGELFF | TGTGCCAGCAGCGGGATGACTAGCGGGGGGCCCAAGAACACCGGGGAGCTGTTTTTT
. | TRBJ1-1 | TRBV9 | . | CASSFQQGPLMNTEAFF | TGTGCCAGCAGCTTTCAGCAGGGCCCCCTCATGAACACTGAAGCTTTCTTT
. | TRBJ2-7 | TRBV7-9 | TRBD1 | CASSTPRWDRVGKYEQYF | TGTGCCAGCAGCACCCCGAGATGGGACAGAGTTGGGAAATACGAGCAGTACTTC
few | TRBJ1-4 | TRBV2 | TRBD1 | CASTLYGTDNEKLFF | TGTGCCAGCACCCTCTACGGGACAGATAATGAAAAACTGTTTTTT
. | TRBJ2-7 | TRBV30 | . | CAEGHTHYEQYF | TGTGCCGAGGGACATACACACTACGAGCAGTACTTC
. | TRBJ1-5 | TRBV30 | . | CAWSAQGNQPQHF | TGTGCCTGGAGTGCTCAGGGCAATCAGCCCCAGCATTTT
. | TRBJ2-1 | TRBV11-2 | . | CASSLGVYADNEQFF | TGTGCCAGCAGCTTAGGAGTTTATGCGGACAATGAGCAGTTCTTC
. | TRBJ1-1 | TRBV12-3/TRBV12-4 | . | CASSFGEASEAFF | TGTGCCAGCAGTTTTGGAGAGGCCTCTGAAGCTTTCTTT
. | TRBJ2-7 | TRBV15 | . | CATSGGRGSYEQYF | TGTGCCACCAGCGGAGGCAGGGGTTCCTACGAGCAGTACTTC
. | TRBJ2-5 | TRBV29-1 | . | CSVDRGGETQYF | TGCAGCGTCGACAGGGGAGGGGAGACCCAGTACTTC
. | TRBJ2-7 | TRBV7-2 | TRBD1 | CASSSPRDRGLYEQYF | TGTGCCAGCAGTTCTCCCCGGGACAGGGGGTTGTACGAGCAGTACTTC
. | TRBJ2-2 | TRBV9 | TRBD1 | CAGGTGTTGELFF | TGTGCCGGAGGGACAGGAACTACCGGGGAGCTGTTTTTT
. | TRBJ2-1 | TRBV11-1 | TRBD1 | CASSLSDRYNEQFF | TGTGCCAGCAGCCTATCGGACAGGTACAATGAGCAGTTCTTC
. | TRBJ2-2 | TRBV21-1 | . | CASSKRLQGGTGELFF | TGTGCCAGCAGCAAAAGGCTACAGGGGGGGACCGGGGAGCTGTTTTTT
. | TRBJ1-1 | TRBV1 | . | CTSSPLEAFF | TGCACCAGCAGCCCACTTGAAGCTTTCTTT
. | TRBJ2-7 | TRBV5-1 | TRBD1 | CASSLGPTGISYEQYF | TGCGCCAGCAGCTTGGGGCCGACAGGGATCTCCTACGAGCAGTACTTC
once | TRBJ1-2 | TRBV18 | TRBD1 | CASSPGPGQGVNYGYTF | TGTGCCAGCTCACCAGGTCCAGGACAGGGGGTTAACTATGGCTACACCTTC
. | TRBJ1-2 | TRBV6-5 | . | CASSLEGRNGYTF | TGTGCCAGCAGCCTGGAGGGGAGGAATGGCTACACCTTC
. | TRBJ1-1 | TRBV7-9 | . | CASSLKEEAFF | TGTGCCAGCAGCTTAAAGGAGGAAGCTTTCTTT
. | TRBJ2-7 | TRBV6-1 | TRBD2 | CASSESLPGLAVSYEQYF | TGTGCCAGCAGTGAGTCCCTCCCGGGACTAGCGGTCTCCTACGAGCAGTACTTC
. | TRBJ2-5 | TRBV3-1/TRBV3-2 | . | CASSQDVYSETQYF | TGTGCCAGCAGCCAAGATGTCTATTCAGAGACCCAGTACTTC
. | TRBJ2-1 | TRBV5-4 | TRBD2 | CASTDGLERFDEQFF | TGTGCCAGCACCGACGGACTAGAACGGTTCGATGAGCAGTTCTTC
. | TRBJ2-1 | TRBV5-4 | . | CASSLGALNEQFF | TGTGCCAGCAGCTTGGGGGCCCTCAATGAGCAGTTCTTC
. | TRBJ2-3 | TRBV18 | TRBD2 | CASSPPPSGRASTDTQYF | TGTGCCAGCTCACCACCGCCTAGCGGGAGGGCTAGCACAGATACGCAGTATTTT
few | TRBJ2-7 | TRBV4-1 | . | CASSQDWPGASYEQYF | TGCGCCAGCAGCCAAGATTGGCCAGGTGCATCCTACGAGCAGTACTTC
. | TRBJ2-7 | TRBV5-4 | TRBD2 | CASSLQGLAYEQYF | TGTGCCAGCAGCTTGCAAGGACTAGCCTACGAGCAGTACTTC
few | TRBJ2-7 | TRBV18 | . | CASSRAGLPSGSYEQYF | TGTGCCAGCTCACGAGCCGGGCTCCCCAGTGGGAGCTACGAGCAGTACTTC
. | TRBJ1-5 | TRBV18 | . | CASSPRGRNQPQHF | TGTGCCAGCTCACCAAGGGGCAGAAATCAGCCCCAGCATTTT
. | TRBJ2-7 | TRBV25-1 | . | CASSEYFTGEQYF | TGTGCCAGCAGTGAATATTTTACGGGGGAGCAGTACTTC
. | TRBJ2-3 | TRBV4-1 | TRBD2 | CASSQAGGTGTDTQYF | TGCGCCAGCAGCCAAGCGGGGGGGACGGGCACAGATACGCAGTATTTT
. | TRBJ1-1 | TRBV25-1 | TRBD1 | CASRGTGGVTEAFF | TGTGCCAGCAGGGGGACAGGGGGCGTCACTGAAGCTTTCTTT
. | TRBJ2-3 | TRBV5-5 | TRBD2 | CASRTARQGLAGVATDTQYF | TGTGCCAGCAGGACAGCAAGACAGGGACTAGCGGGAGTTGCGACAGATACGCAGTATTTT
. | TRBJ1-1 | TRBV28 | TRBD1 | CASSSRGWAGNTEAFF | TGTGCCAGCAGTTCCAGGGGGTGGGCTGGGAACACTGAAGCTTTCTTT
once | TRBJ2-7 | TRBV28 | TRBD1 | CASSFTLEWTGGYSSYEQYF | TGTGCCAGCAGTTTTACCTTGGAATGGACAGGGGGCTACAGCTCCTACGAGCAGTACTTC
. | TRBJ2-1 | TRBV12-3/TRBV12-4 | . | CASSSGTFYEQFF | TGTGCCAGCAGCTCCGGGACTTTCTATGAGCAGTTCTTC
. | TRBJ2-7 | TRBV7-6 | TRBD1 | CASSLAGGYEQYF | TGTGCCAGCAGCTTGGCAGGGGGCTACGAGCAGTACTTC